The 25 T cell receptor beta chains below were found in one sample sequenced in a study of T cell repertoires in cytomegalovirus infection. TCRdb ran MiXCR on the reads and lists one entry per CDR3 protein. This table has hundreds of thousands of distinct CDR3 sequences, over 25% appearing once. These TCRs' antigens remain unknown. Sequenced here: cultured CD8+ T cells from PBMCs, sampled from culture after CMV antigen stimulation. Every receptor here comes from a human donor in good health (CMV status not recorded). Some clones in this sample may be carry-over from other donors' samples.

The chain employs TRBV2 and TRBJ1-6, with TRBD1 as a possible D gene (5 bases). Germline V gene data show CDR1 as SNHLY and CDR2 as FYNNEI. The CDR3 has 16 amino acids. Trimming pared 5 bases from V and 2 bases from J, leaving 13 bases between. The CDR3 is CASSISEGAYNSPLHF. CDR3 nucleotide sequence: TGTGCCAGCAGTATATCTGAAGGGGCCTATAATTCACCCCTCCACTTT.

The J gene is TRBJ1-5, the V gene TRBV6-6; D not certain. Trimming took 4 bases from V and 0 from J, leaving 13 bases between them. The CDR3 is 16 amino acids. Germline V gives CDR1 MNHNY, CDR2 SVGAGI (reference sequence). CDR3 sequence reads: CASSSREVDSNQPQHF. For the CDR3, the DNA is TGTGCCAGCAGTTCCCGGGAGGTGGATAGCAATCAGCCCCAGCATTTT.

Ten or more counts support this clonotype. The chain has TRBV12-3 or TRBV12-4 and TRBJ2-7; D may be TRBD2 (6 bases). This CDR3 comprises 14 residues. V dropped 1 base and J dropped 3 bases, with 10 bases sitting between them. The CDR3 DNA reads TGTGCCAGCAGTTTAGGGCCGCGGGACTACGAGCAGTACTTC. Translating it yields CASSLGPRDYEQYF.

CDR3 sequence reads: CAISGALNYGYTF. The DNA for the CDR3 is TGTGCCATCAGTGGCGCCCTTAACTATGGCTACACCTTC. This rearrangement joins TRBV10-3 to TRBJ1-2; D is unresolved. V was pared by 4 bases and J by 1 base, with 7 bases between. The CDR3 totals 13 residues. Germline V gene lookup returns CDR1 ENHRY and CDR2 SYGVKD.

A note on this clonotype: A read error may be the cause here, since a much bigger clone is one base away. CDR3 coding DNA: TGTGCCAGCACCCCCGTCGGGCCCACCGGGGTGCTGTTTTTT. Amino acid sequence: CASTPVGPTGVLFF. This chain uses TRBV7-8 with TRBJ2-2; D is possibly TRBD2 (5 bases). The V gene's germline CDR1 is SGHVS and CDR2 FQNEAQ. There are 14 residues in the CDR3.

The genes are TRBV7-3 and TRBJ2-2, with D perhaps TRBD2 (5 bases). CDR1 SGHTA and CDR2 FQGTGA come from the germline V gene. The CDR3 runs 17 residues. Deletions cut 2 bases from V and 1 base from J, with 14 bases between. DNA for the CDR3: TGTGCCAGCAGCTTATTTGGAGGCATGGGGAACACCGGGGAGCTGTTTTTT. Residues: CASSLFGGMGNTGELFF.

The rearrangement joins TRBV27 to TRBJ1-6, with a tentative D call TRBD1 (6 bases). The V gene lost 4 bases and the J gene lost 8 bases, with 12 bases spanning the gap. Germline CDR1 and CDR2: MNHEY and SMNVEV (reference sequence). CDR3 length: 14 residues. The DNA for the CDR3 is TGTGCCAGCAGTTGGGGGACAACAGATTCACCCCTCCACTTT. It codes for CASSWGTTDSPLHF.

Notes on this clonotype: One base away lies a much larger clone, so this may be a sequencing read error. This rearrangement joins TRBV6-1 to TRBJ2-7, with D perhaps TRBD1 (6 bases). This CDR3 is built from 16 residues. CDR1 and CDR2 from the germline V gene are MNHNS and SASEGT. The CDR3, as DNA: TGTACCAGCGAAGGTTGGGGGCACGAAGACTCCTACGAGCAGTACTTC. It is translated as CTSEGWGHEDSYEQYF.

This clonotype was detected only a few times. The chain combines TRBV7-9 with TRBJ1-5; 8 nucleotides match TRBD1. Germline assignment: CDR1 SEHNR and CDR2 FQNEAQ (reference sequence). The CDR3 spans 16 residues. J was trimmed by 4 bases and V by 3 bases; bases with no gene match: 8. CDR3 bases: TGTGCCAGCAGCTTTAATCGACAGGGGTGGAATCAGCCCCAGCATTTT. Translated, it gives CASSFNRQGWNQPQHF.

The chain carries TRBV10-3 and TRBJ2-7; tentative D call: TRBD1 (7 bases). Trimming cost V 0 bases and J 5 bases, with 14 bases left between them. This CDR3 has 15 residues. The germline V gene encodes CDR1 ENHRY and CDR2 SYGVKD. CDR3 DNA: TGTGCCATCAGTGAGTCGTTTCAGGGGGAGGACGAGCAGTACTTC. The encoded protein is CAISESFQGEDEQYF.

The chain uses TRBV7-6 and TRBJ2-5; D possibly uses TRBD1 or TRBD2 (5 bases each). CDR3 length: 14 amino acids. From germline, CDR1 is SGHVS and CDR2 FNYEAQ. The V gene lost 4 bases and the J gene lost 2 bases, with 11 bases spanning the gap. The DNA for the CDR3 is TGTGCCAGCAGCTCCCTGAGGGGTCAAGAGACCCAGTACTTC. Translation: CASSSLRGQETQYF.

This clonotype was found once. This chain uses TRBV6-5 with TRBJ2-6, with 7 nucleotides matching TRBD2. Germline V lookup: CDR1 MNHEY, CDR2 SVGAGI. With 2 bases clipped from V and 0 bases from J, the junction kept 10 bases outside the gene matches. This CDR3 is 19 amino acids long. The CDR3 DNA reads as TGTGCCAGCAGTTACGGCGTCCAGGCGGGAGACTCTGGGGCCAACGTCCTGACTTTC. The encoded protein is CASSYGVQAGDSGANVLTF.

This clonotype came up a few times. The chain uses TRBV29-1 and TRBJ2-7; TRBD1 agrees at 8 bases. Per germline, CDR1 SQVTM and CDR2 ANQGSEA. V lost 7 bases to trimming and J lost 6 bases; unmatched junction nucleotides: 11. The CDR3 is made up of 13 amino acids. CDR3 coding DNA: TGCAGCGGCGCGACAGGGGAATCAGGCGAGCAGTACTTC. Its translation: CSGATGESGEQYF.

In its sample, this clonotype was seen a few times. The CDR3 here is CASAGLIEAFF. The DNA for the CDR3 is TGTGCTAGTGCCGGGCTTATTGAAGCTTTCTTT. The rearrangement links TRBV12-5 to TRBJ1-1, with D unresolved. There are 11 residues in the CDR3. CDR1 and CDR2 (germline): LGHNT, FRNRAP. Trimming took off 7 bases at V and 7 bases at J, with 10 bases between the two ends. The whole variable domain, filled in from reference TRBV12-5 and TRBJ1-1, reads DARVTQTPRHKVTEMGQEVTMRCQPILGHNTVFWYRQTMMQGLELLAYFRNRAPLDDSGMPKDRFSAEMPDATLATLKIQPSEPRDSAVYFCASAGLIEAFFGQGTRLTVV.

V is TRBV6-5 and J is TRBJ2-7, with TRBD2 matching over 8 bases. After removal of 0 bases from V and 3 bases from J, the junction contained 7 bases not matched to a gene. This CDR3 spans 16 amino acids. The germline V gene encodes CDR1 MNHEY and CDR2 SVGAGI. CDR3 residues: CASSYSIAGPSYEQYF. Written as DNA, the CDR3 is TGTGCCAGCAGTTACTCGATAGCGGGGCCCAGCTACGAGCAGTACTTC.

This sequence joins TRBV20-1 and TRBJ1-5, with D perhaps TRBD1 (5 bases). The germline CDR1 and CDR2 sequences are DFQATT and SNEGSKA (reference sequence). The V end lost 5 bases, the J end lost 0 bases, and 14 bases lay between the germline ends. The CDR3 runs to 15 residues. The DNA for the CDR3 is TGCAGTGCTGCGGGGAACAGGTATAGCAATCAGCCCCAGCATTTT. Translating it yields CSAAGNRYSNQPQHF.

The sample holds a few counts of this clonotype. This chain connects TRBV10-3 to TRBJ1-4; the D is unclear. Looked up from germline, CDR1 is ENHRY and CDR2 is SYGVKD. This CDR3 is 14 amino acids long. V dropped 2 bases and J dropped 5 bases, with 9 bases sitting between them. The CDR3, as DNA: TGTGCCATCAGTGAGGCGTTATCGAATGAAAAACTGTTTTTT. It translates to CAISEALSNEKLFF.

This clonotype has only a few counts. The J gene is TRBJ2-5, the V gene TRBV11-2, with D possibly TRBD2 on 6 matching bases. The CDR3 is made up of 13 amino acids. The germline CDR1 and CDR2 sequences are SGHAT and FQNNGV. V was cut by 5 bases and J by 5 bases, with 12 bases left in between. Here the CDR3 DNA reads TGTGCCAGCAGCCCGGGACTGAGCGAGACCCAGTACTTC. Translating it yields CASSPGLSETQYF.

Comment on this clonotype: A much larger clone differs from this one at a single base, so this may be a read error. The chain combines TRBV6-1 with TRBJ1-5, with 9 bases matching TRBD1. This CDR3 has 16 amino acids. Germline CDR1 and CDR2: MNHNS and SASEGT. The CDR3 loop is CASGDRVGGGNRPQHF. The CDR3 DNA reads as TGTGCCAGCGGGGACAGGGTTGGGGGGGGCAATCGGCCCCAGCATTTT.

On this clonotype itself: The germline gene is not matched at one end of the junction; a read error may be the cause. The chain is built from TRBV20-1 and TRBJ1-2, with D uncertain. Germline V CDR1 and CDR2: DFQATT, SNEGSKA (reference sequence). The CDR3 has 11 residues. CDR3 coding DNA: TGCAGTGTTAGAGCTGAGGAGGGCTACACCTTC. This sequence encodes CSVRAEEGYTF.

This clonotype has only a few counts. This rearrangement joins TRBV12-3 or TRBV12-4 to TRBJ1-1; D is unresolved. Trimming pared 1 base from V and 5 bases from J, leaving 14 bases between. This CDR3 spans 15 amino acids. The CDR3 is CASSLEEVIDTEAFF. The CDR3 nucleotides read TGTGCCAGCAGTTTAGAAGAGGTTATAGATACTGAAGCTTTCTTT.

This chain joins TRBV12-3 or TRBV12-4 and TRBJ2-7; D perhaps matches TRBD2 (6 bases). Trimming pared 7 bases from V and 4 bases from J, leaving 14 bases between. This CDR3 is built from 13 residues. CDR3 amino acids: CASTGRLLYEQYF. The CDR3, as DNA: TGTGCCAGCACGGGGAGGCTGTTATACGAGCAGTACTTC.

At least ten counts were recorded for this clonotype. V is TRBV7-8 and J is TRBJ2-1; TRBD2 might be the D (5 bases). The CDR3 has 15 residues. Germline CDR1 SGHVS, CDR2 FQNEAQ. Trimming pared 2 bases from V and 2 bases from J, leaving 10 bases between. The CDR3 loop is CASSLKGVPYNEQFF. The CDR3 nucleotides are TGTGCCAGCAGCTTAAAGGGAGTCCCCTACAATGAGCAGTTCTTC. Using reference TRBV7-8 and TRBJ2-1 for the parts outside the CDR3, the full variable domain is GAGVSQSPRYKVAKRGQDVALRCDPISGHVSLFWYQQALGQGPEFLTYFQNEAQLDKSGLPSDRFFAERPEGSVSTLKIQRTQQEDSAVYLCASSLKGVPYNEQFFGPGTRLTVL.

This clonotype appeared a few times. CDR3 sequence reads: CASSSRQGWIYEQYV. In DNA, the CDR3 is TGTGCCAGCAGTTCCCGACAGGGTTGGATATACGAGCAGTACGTC. The rearrangement uses TRBV28 and TRBJ2-7; 7 nucleotides line up with TRBD1. Germline trimming cut 4 bases from V and 4 bases from J; bases unmatched to any gene: 10. The CDR3 extends over 15 amino acids. Germline loops: CDR1 MDHEN, CDR2 SYDVKM.

This clonotype was counted at least ten times. The chain has TRBV7-8 and TRBJ2-3; D gene unclear. This CDR3 is 16 amino acids long. V was clipped by 4 bases and J by 0 bases, with 14 bases between them. Germline V gives CDR1 SGHVS, CDR2 FQNEAQ. The CDR3 spells CASSSTNSDSTDTQYF. CDR3 nucleotides: TGTGCCAGCAGCTCCACAAACAGTGATAGCACAGATACGCAGTATTTT.